The 2 T cell receptor beta chains below were found in one sample sequenced in a study of beta chain features in type 1 diabetes. Every isolated RNA sample was fully reverse transcribed, so sequencing captured expressed TCRB transcripts. The repertoire was sequenced with immunoSEQ multiplex PCR; TCRdb's copy has only in-frame clones and lacks some. The sample has about 620,000 clones; around 15% are singletons. The sample comprised naive CD4+ T cells from blood. Every receptor here comes from a man aged 18 to 29 in good health.

The rearrangement links TRBV18 to TRBJ2-7; D gene ambiguous. The CDR3 is made up of 17 amino acids. V was trimmed by 6 bases and J by 2 bases, leaving 23 bases between them. The germline V gene has CDR1 KGHSH and CDR2 LQKENI. The CDR3 loop reads CASSQQVEIHRPYEQYF. CDR3 nucleotide sequence: TGTGCCAGCTCCCAACAAGTCGAGATCCACCGACCCTACGAGCAGTACTTC.

The V call is TRBV11-1, the J call TRBJ2-5, with D possibly being TRBD1 (6 bases). This CDR3 contains 17 residues. Deletions cut 1 base from V and 5 bases from J, with 20 bases between. CDR1 is SGHAT and CDR2 is FQDESV in the germline V gene (reference sequence). In nucleotides, the CDR3 is TGTGCCAGCAGCTTAGGGGTCCGGGACACCAAGGTGGAGACCCAGTACTTC. It codes for CASSLGVRDTKVETQYF.